This TCR beta chain was sequenced in a study of CD8+ T cells in alopecia areata. It was cDNA, reverse transcribed from extracted RNA, that served as the sequencing template. Repertoires were generated with immunoSEQ multiplex PCR, while TCRdb's copy carries only in-frame clones and drops some. The table lists around 200,000 clones, 50% to 70% of them singletons. The CDR3 totals 15 residues. Germline CDR1 and CDR2: SNHLY and FYNNEI. About this clone itself: A read error may produce the germline difference seen at one junction end.

The gene calls are TRBV2 and TRBJ2-5; D tentatively fits TRBD1 or TRBD2 (5 bases each). The source material was CD4+ T cells sorted from blood, sampled at week 0. The sequence came from a human donor with alopecia areata. CDR3 sequence: CASSEGALGGETQYF. CDR3 DNA sequence: TGTGCCAGCAGCGAAGGGGCACTTGGGGGAGAGACCCAGTACTTC. Combining the CDR3 with reference TRBV2 and TRBJ2-5 gives the whole variable domain EPEVTQTPSHQVTQMGQEVILRCVPISNHLYFYWYRQILGQKVEFLVSFYNNEISEKSEIFDDQFSVERPDGSNFTLKIRSTKLEDSAMYFCASSEGALGGETQYFGPGTRLLVL.